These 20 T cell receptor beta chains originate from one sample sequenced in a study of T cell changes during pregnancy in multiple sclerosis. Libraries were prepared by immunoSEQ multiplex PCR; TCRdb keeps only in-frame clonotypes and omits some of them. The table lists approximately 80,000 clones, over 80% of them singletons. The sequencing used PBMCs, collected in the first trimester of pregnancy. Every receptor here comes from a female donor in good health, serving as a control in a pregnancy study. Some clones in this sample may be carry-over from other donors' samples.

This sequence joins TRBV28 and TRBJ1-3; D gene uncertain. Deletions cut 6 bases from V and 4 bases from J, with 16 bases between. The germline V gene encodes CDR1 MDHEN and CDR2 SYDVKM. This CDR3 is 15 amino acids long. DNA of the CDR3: TGTGCCAGCAGCCCCAGTGGAGGTCCAGGAAACACCATATATTTT. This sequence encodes CASSPSGGPGNTIYF.

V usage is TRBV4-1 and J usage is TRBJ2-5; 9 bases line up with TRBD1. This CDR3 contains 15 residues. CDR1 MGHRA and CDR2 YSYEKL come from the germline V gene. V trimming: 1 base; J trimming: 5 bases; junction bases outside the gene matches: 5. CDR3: CASSQVGQGRETQYF. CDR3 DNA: TGCGCCAGCAGCCAAGTAGGACAGGGGAGGGAGACCCAGTACTTC.

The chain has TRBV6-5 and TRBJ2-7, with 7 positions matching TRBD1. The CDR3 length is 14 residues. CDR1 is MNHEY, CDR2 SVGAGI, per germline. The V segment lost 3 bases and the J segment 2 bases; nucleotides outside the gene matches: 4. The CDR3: CASSYGGTAYEQYF. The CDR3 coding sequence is TGTGCCAGCAGTTATGGTGGGACAGCCTACGAGCAGTACTTC.

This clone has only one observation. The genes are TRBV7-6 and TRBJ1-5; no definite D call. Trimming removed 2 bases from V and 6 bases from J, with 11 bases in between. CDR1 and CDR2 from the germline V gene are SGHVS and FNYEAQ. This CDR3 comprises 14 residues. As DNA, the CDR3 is TGTGCCAGCAGCTTAAACCCGGAGTTTCAGCCCCAGCATTTT. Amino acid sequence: CASSLNPEFQPQHF. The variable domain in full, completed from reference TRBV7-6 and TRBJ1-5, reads GAGVSQSPRYKVTKRGQDVALRCDPISGHVSLYWYRQALGQGPEFLTYFNYEAQQDKSGLPNDRFSAERPEGSISTLTIQRTEQRDSAMYRCASSLNPEFQPQHFGDGTRLSIL.

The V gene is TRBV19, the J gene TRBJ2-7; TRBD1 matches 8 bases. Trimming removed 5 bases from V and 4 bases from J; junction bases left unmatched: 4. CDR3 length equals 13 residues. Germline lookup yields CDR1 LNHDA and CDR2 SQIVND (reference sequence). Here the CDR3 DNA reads TGTGCCAGTAGTTCAGGGGGCGTATACGAGCAGTACTTC. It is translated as CASSSGGVYEQYF.

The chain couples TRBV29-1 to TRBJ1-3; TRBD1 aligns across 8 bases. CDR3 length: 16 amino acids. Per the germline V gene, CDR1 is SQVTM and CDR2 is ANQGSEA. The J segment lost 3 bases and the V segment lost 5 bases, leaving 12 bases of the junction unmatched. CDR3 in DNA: TGCAGCGTTATACTTTCTGGACAGGGTGATGGAAACACCATATATTTT. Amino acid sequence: CSVILSGQGDGNTIYF. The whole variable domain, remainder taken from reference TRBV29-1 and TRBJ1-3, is SAVISQKPSRDICQRGTSLTIQCQVDSQVTMMFWYRQQPGQSLTLIATANQGSEATYESGFVIDKFPISRPNLTFSTLTVSNMSPEDSSIYLCSVILSGQGDGNTIYFGEGSWLTVV.

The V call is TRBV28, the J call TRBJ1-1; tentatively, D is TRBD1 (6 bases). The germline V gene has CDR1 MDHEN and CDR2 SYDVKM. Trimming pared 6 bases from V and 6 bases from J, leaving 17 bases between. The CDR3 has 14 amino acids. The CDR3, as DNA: TGTGCCAGCAGGCAACAGGGTAGGTTATCTGAAGCTTTCTTT. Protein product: CASRQQGRLSEAFF.

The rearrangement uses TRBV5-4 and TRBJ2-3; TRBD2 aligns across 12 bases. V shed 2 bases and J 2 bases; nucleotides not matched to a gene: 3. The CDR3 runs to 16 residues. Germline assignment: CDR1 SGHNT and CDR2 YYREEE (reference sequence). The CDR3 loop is CASSFGLAGTTDTQYF. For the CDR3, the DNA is TGTGCCAGCAGCTTCGGACTAGCGGGGACCACAGATACGCAGTATTTT.

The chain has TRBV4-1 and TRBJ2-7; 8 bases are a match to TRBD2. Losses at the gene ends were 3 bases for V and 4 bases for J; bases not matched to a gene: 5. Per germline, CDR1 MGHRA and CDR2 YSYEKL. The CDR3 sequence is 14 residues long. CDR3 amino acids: CASSQEGTRYEQYF. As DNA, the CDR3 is TGCGCCAGCAGCCAGGAAGGGACTAGATACGAGCAGTACTTC.

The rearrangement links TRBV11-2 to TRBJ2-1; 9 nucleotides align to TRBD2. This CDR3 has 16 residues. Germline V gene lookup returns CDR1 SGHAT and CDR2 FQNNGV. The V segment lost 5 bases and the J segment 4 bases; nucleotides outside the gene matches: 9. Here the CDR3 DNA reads TGTGCCAGCAGCGGAGCCGGGACTAGCACATACAATGAGCAGTTCTTC. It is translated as CASSGAGTSTYNEQFF.

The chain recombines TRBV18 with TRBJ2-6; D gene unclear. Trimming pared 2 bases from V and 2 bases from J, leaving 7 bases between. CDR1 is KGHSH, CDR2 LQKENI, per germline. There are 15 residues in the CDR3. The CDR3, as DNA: TGTGCCAGCTCACCAGGGCATGCTGGGGCCAACGTCCTGACTTTC. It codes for CASSPGHAGANVLTF.

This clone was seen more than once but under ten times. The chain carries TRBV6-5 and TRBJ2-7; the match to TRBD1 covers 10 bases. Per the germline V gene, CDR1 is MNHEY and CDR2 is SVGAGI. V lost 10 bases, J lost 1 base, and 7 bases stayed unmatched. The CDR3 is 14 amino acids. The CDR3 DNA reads TGTGCCACCCTCCGGGGACAGGGGTCCTACGAGCAGTACTTC. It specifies CATLRGQGSYEQYF.

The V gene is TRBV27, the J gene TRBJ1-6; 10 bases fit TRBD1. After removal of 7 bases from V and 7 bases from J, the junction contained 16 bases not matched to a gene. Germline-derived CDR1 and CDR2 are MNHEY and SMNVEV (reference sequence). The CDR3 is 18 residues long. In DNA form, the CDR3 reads TGTGCCAGCAAGTTCGGGGACAGGGGAAGGGCGGGGAATTCACCCCTCCACTTT. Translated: CASKFGDRGRAGNSPLHF.

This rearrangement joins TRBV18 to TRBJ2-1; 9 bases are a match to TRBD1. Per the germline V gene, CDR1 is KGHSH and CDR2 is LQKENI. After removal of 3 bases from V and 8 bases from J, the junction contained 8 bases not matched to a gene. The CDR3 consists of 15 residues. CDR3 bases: TGTGCCAGCTCACCGGGGGGGACAGGGTCCCATGAGCAGTTCTTC. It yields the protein CASSPGGTGSHEQFF.

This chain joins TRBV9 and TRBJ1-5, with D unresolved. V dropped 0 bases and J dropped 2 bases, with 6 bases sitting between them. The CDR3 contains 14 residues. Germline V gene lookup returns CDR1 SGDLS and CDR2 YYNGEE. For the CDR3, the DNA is TGTGCCAGCAGCGTAGATGCGGGCAATCAGCCCCAGCATTTT. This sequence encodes CASSVDAGNQPQHF.

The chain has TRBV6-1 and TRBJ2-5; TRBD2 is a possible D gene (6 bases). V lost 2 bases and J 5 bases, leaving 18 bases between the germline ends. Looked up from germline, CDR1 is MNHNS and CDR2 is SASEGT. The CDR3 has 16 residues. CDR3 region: CASSEFVGRSAETQYF. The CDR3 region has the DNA TGTGCCAGCAGTGAATTCGTCGGGAGATCGGCTGAGACCCAGTACTTC.

DNA of the CDR3: TGTGCCAGCACCCCGGGACTTCGTCGGACTAATGAAAAACTGTTTTTT. Amino acid sequence: CASTPGLRRTNEKLFF. This sequence joins TRBV28 and TRBJ1-4, with D tentatively TRBD1 (5 bases). The CDR3 runs to 16 residues. Germline V lookup: CDR1 MDHEN, CDR2 SYDVKM. The V gene lost 7 bases and the J gene lost 2 bases, with 17 bases spanning the gap.

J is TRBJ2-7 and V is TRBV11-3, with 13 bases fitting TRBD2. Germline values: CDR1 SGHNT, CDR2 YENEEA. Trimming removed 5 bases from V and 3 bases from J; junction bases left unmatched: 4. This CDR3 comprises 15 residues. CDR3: CASSPGLAGDYEQYF. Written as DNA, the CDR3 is TGTGCCAGCAGCCCCGGACTAGCGGGGGACTACGAGCAGTACTTC.

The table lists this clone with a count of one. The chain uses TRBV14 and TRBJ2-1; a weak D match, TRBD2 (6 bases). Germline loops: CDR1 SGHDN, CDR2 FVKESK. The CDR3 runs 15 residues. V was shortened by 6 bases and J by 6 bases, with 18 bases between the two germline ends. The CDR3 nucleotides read TGTGCCAGCAGTCCCTTTCTAACTAGCAGCAATGAGCAGTTCTTC. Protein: CASSPFLTSSNEQFF.

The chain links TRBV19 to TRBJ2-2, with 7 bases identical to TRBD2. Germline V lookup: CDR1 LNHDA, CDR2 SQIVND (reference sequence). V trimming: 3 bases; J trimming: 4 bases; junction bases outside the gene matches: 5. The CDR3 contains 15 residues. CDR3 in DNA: TGTGCCAGTAGTATTGGGGGGGGGATCACCGGGGAGCTGTTTTTT. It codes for CASSIGGGITGELFF.